The 30 T cell receptor beta chains below all came from one sample that was sequenced in a study of cytomegalovirus exposure and HLA in healthy donors. The PCR ran on 60 Vbeta and 13 Jbeta primers. TCRdb keeps only in-frame clones here, not all; method: immunoSEQ multiplex PCR. This sample has roughly 190,000 clones; approximately 84% occur once, and the top ten carry 3.8%. The material sequenced was PBMCs. These receptors all stem from a man aged 45-65 years in good health and CMV-seronegative.

The chain employs TRBV27 and TRBJ1-6; D possibly corresponds to TRBD1 (5 bases). CDR1 is MNHEY and CDR2 is SMNVEV in the germline V gene (reference sequence). V was shortened by 9 bases and J by 6 bases, with 12 bases between the two germline ends. This CDR3 contains 13 residues. CDR3 amino acids: CASSGWANSPLHF. As DNA, the CDR3 is TGTGCCAGTTCAGGGTGGGCTAATTCACCCCTCCACTTT.

This clone has just one count. This chain links TRBV6-6 with TRBJ2-7, with D unclear. Trimming stripped 0 bases from V and 3 bases from J, with 6 bases between. This CDR3 has 13 residues. Germline V gene lookup returns CDR1 MNHNY and CDR2 SVGAGI (reference sequence). The CDR3 sequence is CASSYSLVYEQYF. The CDR3 bases are TGTGCCAGCAGTTACTCCCTCGTCTACGAGCAGTACTTC.

The V and J genes are TRBV6-5 and TRBJ1-1; possible D gene TRBD1, 5 bases. The CDR3 extends over 12 amino acids. The germline gives CDR1 MNHEY, CDR2 SVGAGI. Deletions cut 4 bases from V and 6 bases from J, with 9 bases between. CDR3 sequence reads: CASSSGGAEAFF. The CDR3 DNA reads TGTGCCAGCAGTTCCGGGGGGGCTGAAGCTTTCTTT.

The gene calls are TRBV6-5 and TRBJ2-2, with unresolved D. CDR3 length: 13 residues. Germline values: CDR1 MNHEY, CDR2 SVGAGI. Between the trimmed V and J ends, which lost 5 bases and 4 bases, there was a span of 8 bases. CDR3 sequence: CASSRGITGELFF. DNA for the CDR3: TGTGCCAGCAGTCGCGGTATCACCGGGGAGCTGTTTTTT.

In its sample, this clone was seen once. The V gene is TRBV5-6, the J gene TRBJ2-3; D is unresolved. Deletions cut 4 bases from V and 5 bases from J, with 14 bases between. The CDR3 is 14 amino acids. Germline CDR1 is SGHDT and CDR2 is YYEEEE. The CDR3 DNA reads TGTGCCAGCAGCCGTGGCAGCGAGCTAGATACGCAGTATTTT. Protein product: CASSRGSELDTQYF.

This clone was counted only a few times. V and J are TRBV10-2 and TRBJ1-3; 8 bases match TRBD1. The germline V gene has CDR1 WSHSY and CDR2 SAAADI. The V segment lost 2 bases and the J segment 3 bases; nucleotides outside the gene matches: 3. The CDR3 runs to 15 residues. Here the CDR3 reads CASSEPDRVGNTIYF. CDR3 nucleotides: TGCGCCAGCAGTGAGCCGGACAGGGTTGGAAACACCATATATTTT.

The chain uses TRBV7-2 and TRBJ2-3; the D gene is possibly TRBD1 (6 bases). From germline, CDR1 is SGHTA and CDR2 FQGNSA. The CDR3 totals 14 residues. The V end was cut by 5 bases, the J end by 4 bases, with 13 bases between. The CDR3 sequence: CASSPQGRADTQYF. The CDR3 coding sequence is TGTGCCAGCAGCCCCCAGGGGCGGGCAGATACGCAGTATTTT. The variable domain in full, completed from reference TRBV7-2 and TRBJ2-3, reads GAGVSQSPSNKVTEKGKDVELRCDPISGHTALYWYRQSLGQGLEFLIYFQGNSAPDKSGLPSDRFSAERTGGSVSTLTIQRTQQEDSAVYLCASSPQGRADTQYFGPGTRLTVL.

V usage is TRBV9 and J usage is TRBJ1-2; D uncertain. Per germline, CDR1 SGDLS and CDR2 YYNGEE. Trimming took 4 bases from V and 6 from J, leaving 22 bases between them. This CDR3 is 16 amino acids long. Here the CDR3 DNA reads TGTGCCAGCAGCTCTAGTCGCTTTGCCGGGGAAAATGGCTACACCTTC. This translates into CASSSSRFAGENGYTF.

The chain joins TRBV5-1 to TRBJ2-7; TRBD2 aligns across 10 bases. J lost 2 bases, V lost 1 base, and 3 bases had no gene match. Germline CDR1 is SGHRS and CDR2 is YFSETQ. CDR3 length equals 15 residues. CDR3 protein: CASSLIAGGPYEQYF. The CDR3 coding sequence is TGCGCCAGCAGCTTGATAGCGGGGGGCCCCTACGAGCAGTACTTC.

This rearrangement joins TRBV7-2 to TRBJ2-3, with D perhaps TRBD1 (6 bases). Trimming removed 5 bases from V and 1 base from J, with 13 bases in between. The CDR3 contains 15 residues. The germline gives CDR1 SGHTA, CDR2 FQGNSA. The CDR3 sequence: CASSRIRQGTDTQYF. The DNA for the CDR3 is TGTGCCAGCAGCCGAATAAGACAGGGCACAGATACGCAGTATTTT.

The chain joins TRBV7-2 to TRBJ1-2; D possibly corresponds to TRBD1 (6 bases). V was trimmed by 5 bases and J by 5 bases, leaving 9 bases between them. Germline V gene sequence: CDR1 SGHTA, CDR2 FQGNSA. This CDR3 is 12 amino acids long. CDR3 nucleotide sequence: TGTGCCAGCAGCGAGACAGGTTATGGCTACACCTTC. It specifies CASSETGYGYTF.

The chain links TRBV2 to TRBJ2-3; D possibly corresponds to TRBD1 (6 bases). This CDR3 is 15 amino acids long. CDR1 SNHLY and CDR2 FYNNEI come from the germline V gene. The V end lost 3 bases, the J end lost 0 bases, and 10 bases lay between the germline ends. CDR3 in amino acids: CASSEAGVSTDTQYF. CDR3 in DNA: TGTGCCAGCAGTGAGGCAGGGGTGAGCACAGATACGCAGTATTTT.

This chain joins TRBV5-6 and TRBJ2-5, with TRBD1 identical over 8 bases. The CDR3 is made up of 13 amino acids. The germline V gene encodes CDR1 SGHDT and CDR2 YYEEEE. V lost 3 bases and J lost 4; bases outside the gene matches: 2. The CDR3 coding sequence is TGTGCCAGCAGCTCGGACAGGGCAGAGACCCAGTACTTC. It is translated as CASSSDRAETQYF.

The chain joins TRBV14 to TRBJ2-1; D is uncertain. Trimming left V 0 bases short and J 8 bases short, with 8 bases between. The CDR3 loop spans 13 amino acids. CDR1 and CDR2 (germline): SGHDN, FVKESK. The CDR3 DNA follows: TGTGCCAGCAGCCAAGATGTGAGGTATGAGCAGTTCTTC. This codes for CASSQDVRYEQFF.

The chain is built from TRBV7-2 and TRBJ1-4; 8 nucleotides line up with TRBD1. The V and J ends lost 6 bases and 8 bases, in that order; junction bases with no gene match: 11. Germline V gene lookup returns CDR1 SGHTA and CDR2 FQGNSA. The CDR3 is 15 amino acids. The CDR3: CASRPGQGGREKLFF. DNA for the CDR3: TGTGCCAGCAGACCCGGACAGGGCGGGCGCGAAAAACTGTTTTTT. Variable domain in full (rest from reference TRBV7-2 and TRBJ1-4): GAGVSQSPSNKVTEKGKDVELRCDPISGHTALYWYRQSLGQGLEFLIYFQGNSAPDKSGLPSDRFSAERTGGSVSTLTIQRTQQEDSAVYLCASRPGQGGREKLFFGSGTQLSVL.

This clone was detected only once. The gene calls are TRBV5-1 and TRBJ2-3; TRBD2 matches at 11 bases. There are 16 residues in the CDR3. The germline V gene encodes CDR1 SGHRS and CDR2 YFSETQ. V lost 4 bases and J lost 4; bases outside the gene matches: 8. CDR3 in DNA: TGCGCCAGCAGCACCGATTTAGCGGGGGGGCCAGATACGCAGTATTTT. The encoded protein is CASSTDLAGGPDTQYF.

With regard to this clone: The junction shows a germline mismatch at one end, possibly a read error. This rearrangement joins TRBV4-3 to TRBJ2-7; 8 positions match TRBD1. From germline, CDR1 is LGHNA and CDR2 YSLEER. The CDR3 is 16 amino acids. The CDR3: CASSQDRWTGYNERYF. Here the CDR3 DNA reads TGCGCCAGCAGCCAAGATCGCTGGACAGGGTACAACGAGCGGTACTTC.

The chain employs TRBV19 and TRBJ1-3; D remains unclear. There are 13 residues in the CDR3. Looked up from germline, CDR1 is LNHDA and CDR2 is SQIVND (reference sequence). Trimming removed 11 bases at V and 0 bases at J, with 11 bases between. CDR3 bases: TGTGCCTCCCGACTAAGCTCTGGAAACACCATATATTTT. It encodes CASRLSSGNTIYF. The complete variable domain, with remaining parts taken from reference TRBV19 and TRBJ1-3, reads DGGITQSPKYLFRKEGQNVTLSCEQNLNHDAMYWYRQDPGQGLRLIYYSQIVNDFQKGDIAEGYSVSREKKESFPLTVTSAQKNPTAFYLCASRLSSGNTIYFGEGSWLTVV.

This chain connects TRBV6-1 to TRBJ1-6, with 10 bases that match TRBD1. The germline V gene has CDR1 MNHNS and CDR2 SASEGT. Trimming took 4 bases from V and 2 from J; bases not matched to a gene: 2. The CDR3 covers 16 residues. The DNA of the CDR3 is TGTGCCAGCAGTGGGGGACAGGGGCCCTATAATTCACCCCTCCACTTT. This sequence encodes CASSGGQGPYNSPLHF.

This clone was picked up one time. The chain is built from TRBV6-5 and TRBJ2-6; no definite D call. V was cut by 10 bases and J by 0 bases, with 7 bases left in between. The CDR3 consists of 13 residues. Germline V CDR1 and CDR2: MNHEY, SVGAGI. CDR3 sequence (DNA): TGTGCCACCGTTCGCTCTGGGGCCAACGTCCTGACTTTC. Translating it yields CATVRSGANVLTF.

The genes are TRBV18 and TRBJ1-2, with 10 bases fitting TRBD1. The CDR3 runs to 15 residues. In germline, CDR1 is KGHSH, CDR2 LQKENI. V trimming: 5 bases; J trimming: 5 bases; junction bases outside the gene matches: 8. The CDR3 reads CASSSEGQGIYGYTF. For the CDR3, the DNA is TGTGCCAGCTCATCGGAGGGACAGGGGATTTATGGCTACACCTTC.

This clone was picked up a small number of times. The rearrangement uses TRBV5-1 and TRBJ1-1, with 7 bases matching TRBD1. CDR1 is SGHRS and CDR2 is YFSETQ in the germline V gene. The CDR3 consists of 14 residues. Trimming at V came to 4 bases and at J to 1 base, leaving 4 bases not matched to a gene. The CDR3 protein is CASSMTGSNTEAFF. CDR3 coding DNA: TGCGCCAGCAGCATGACAGGGTCGAACACTGAAGCTTTCTTT.

The chain couples TRBV13 to TRBJ2-5; the D gene is possibly TRBD1 (5 bases). Near its end, the DNA agrees better with TRBJ2-7, so the J call may be wrong. Germline V gives CDR1 PRHDT, CDR2 FYEKMQ (reference sequence). The CDR3 runs 14 residues. CDR3 loop: CASSSPQGSYEQYF. The CDR3 DNA follows: TGTGCCAGCAGCTCTCCCCAGGGATCCTACGAGCAGTACTTC.

This clone was seen just once. This rearrangement joins TRBV5-5 to TRBJ2-2; 10 positions match TRBD1. V lost 3 bases and J lost 5; bases outside the gene matches: 13. This CDR3 is 18 amino acids long. The germline V gene encodes CDR1 SGHKS and CDR2 YYEKEE (reference sequence). CDR3 coding DNA: TGTGCCAGCAGCTCGGGCGGACCGGGACAGGGGATTACCGGGGAGCTGTTTTTT. Its translation is CASSSGGPGQGITGELFF.

This chain connects TRBV7-2 to TRBJ2-3; 9 nucleotides agree with TRBD1. Unmatched junction bases numbered 4, after V lost 0 bases and J lost 3 bases. CDR1 SGHTA and CDR2 FQGNSA come from the germline V gene. CDR3 length: 16 amino acids. Here the CDR3 reads CASSLAGQGWTDTQYF. The CDR3 DNA is TGTGCCAGCAGCTTAGCCGGACAGGGGTGGACAGATACGCAGTATTTT.

The chain carries TRBV5-6 and TRBJ1-2; possible D gene TRBD1, 5 bases. The germline CDR1 and CDR2 sequences are SGHDT and YYEEEE. V lost 0 bases and J 4 bases, leaving 13 bases between the germline ends. This CDR3 is 15 amino acids long. This CDR3 is CASSLADRRVYGYTF. The DNA of the CDR3 is TGTGCCAGCAGCTTGGCCGACAGAAGAGTCTATGGCTACACCTTC.

The V gene is TRBV5-1, the J gene TRBJ2-5; 9 positions match TRBD1. Per germline, CDR1 SGHRS and CDR2 YFSETQ. V lost 4 bases and J lost 5; bases outside the gene matches: 6. The CDR3 extends over 14 amino acids. The CDR3 spells CASSVRQGVETQYF. The CDR3 bases are TGCGCCAGCAGCGTCAGACAGGGGGTGGAGACCCAGTACTTC.

The chain carries TRBV2 and TRBJ1-1; D is perhaps TRBD1 (5 bases). Germline V gene sequence: CDR1 SNHLY, CDR2 FYNNEI. The CDR3 loop spans 13 amino acids. The ends were cut back, 5 bases at V and 3 bases at J, with 10 bases in the middle. CDR3 amino acids: CASSFSGYTEAFF. CDR3 bases: TGTGCCAGCAGTTTCTCAGGGTACACTGAAGCTTTCTTT.

The CDR3 protein is CASSLPGGETQYF. The CDR3 nucleotides are TGTGCCAGCAGCTTGCCAGGGGGCGAGACCCAGTACTTC. The gene calls are TRBV7-2 and TRBJ2-5, with TRBD1 matching over 8 bases. The germline CDR1 and CDR2 sequences are SGHTA and FQGNSA. J gave up 5 bases and V 3 bases, and 2 bases lay outside the gene matches. The CDR3 is made up of 13 amino acids.

A single count supports this clone. This chain connects TRBV9 to TRBJ1-2; 10 nucleotides agree with TRBD1. V lost 0 bases to trimming and J lost 6 bases; unmatched junction nucleotides: 5. This CDR3 has 15 residues. CDR1 SGDLS and CDR2 YYNGEE come from the germline V gene. The CDR3 spells CASSVEGTGVDGYTF. The CDR3 bases are TGTGCCAGCAGCGTAGAAGGGACAGGGGTGGATGGCTACACCTTC.